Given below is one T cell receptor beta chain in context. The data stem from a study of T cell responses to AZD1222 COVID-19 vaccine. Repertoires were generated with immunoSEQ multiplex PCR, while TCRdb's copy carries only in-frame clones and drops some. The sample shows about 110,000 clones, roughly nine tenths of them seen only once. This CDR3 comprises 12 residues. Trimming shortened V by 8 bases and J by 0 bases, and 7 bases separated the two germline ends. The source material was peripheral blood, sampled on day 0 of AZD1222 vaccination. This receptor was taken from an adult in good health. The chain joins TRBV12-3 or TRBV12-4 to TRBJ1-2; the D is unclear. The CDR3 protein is CASAATNYGYTF. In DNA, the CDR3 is TGTGCCAGCGCAGCTACTAACTATGGCTACACCTTC.